The present T cell receptor beta chain was sequenced within a study of beta chain features in type 1 diabetes. As every portion of the isolated RNA was reverse transcribed, the sequencing read expressed TCRB transcripts. The table came from immunoSEQ multiplex PCR; TCRdb's copy has only in-frame clones and leaves some out. The sample yields more than 150,000 clones, 10% to 15% seen once. The table lists this clone with a few counts. Sequenced input: central memory CD4+ T cells from blood. This TCR derives from a young woman in good health.

Here the CDR3 DNA reads TGTGCCACCGCGGCAGGGAGGACAGATACGCAGTATTTT. Its protein product is CATAAGRTDTQYF. V is TRBV15 and J is TRBJ2-3; the D gene is possibly TRBD2 (6 bases). The germline V gene encodes CDR1 LNHNV and CDR2 YYDKDF (reference sequence). The length of the CDR3 is 13 residues. The V end lost 8 bases, the J end lost 3 bases, and 12 bases lay between the germline ends.